Each of the 19 T cell receptor beta chains below was sequenced from the same sample in a study of PD-1 blockade in classical Hodgkin lymphoma. The time point: cycle 4 day 1 (C4D1), after less than seven weeks of nivolumab. Every patient relapsed after autologous stem cell transplantation, and brentuximab vedotin exposure varied. Produced via immunoSEQ multiplex PCR; TCRdb's table is partial and in-frame only. This sample carries more than 85,000 clones, 89% of them seen once, and the ten largest clones take roughly 19%. Specimen: peripheral blood mononuclear cells (PBMCs), collected before the fourth cycle of nivolumab. The receptors derive from a human donor with classical Hodgkin lymphoma.

This sequence joins TRBV7-2 and TRBJ1-3, with D perhaps TRBD1 (6 bases). Germline assignment: CDR1 SGHTA and CDR2 FQGNSA. The germline V and J ends were trimmed by 5 bases and 1 base, with 18 bases remaining between them. The CDR3 contains 17 residues. The DNA of the CDR3 is TGTGCCAGCAGCCCCTCGACAACAGGGCGGTCTGGAAACACCATATATTTT. This sequence encodes CASSPSTTGRSGNTIYF.

The V gene is TRBV29-1, the J gene TRBJ2-1; 13 nucleotides agree with TRBD2. The length of the CDR3 is 15 residues. The germline V gene has CDR1 SQVTM and CDR2 ANQGSEA. Losses at the gene ends were 8 bases for V and 6 bases for J; bases not matched to a gene: 10. In DNA, the CDR3 is TGCAGCCTCCGGACTAGCGGGAGTCTGGGCAATGAGCAGTTCTTC. The encoded protein is CSLRTSGSLGNEQFF.

The chain employs TRBV11-3 and TRBJ2-1; 12 bases align to TRBD2. This CDR3 contains 17 residues. The V gene end was trimmed by 5 bases and the J gene end by 3 bases; junction bases not matched to a gene: 8. Per the germline V gene, CDR1 is SGHNT and CDR2 is YENEEA. As DNA, the CDR3 is TGTGCCAGCAGCAACAGGACTAGCGGGGTGATCTACAATGAGCAGTTCTTC. Protein: CASSNRTSGVIYNEQFF.

The chain joins TRBV19 to TRBJ1-2; the D gene is possibly TRBD1 (5 bases). V lost 5 bases, J lost 7 bases, and 17 bases lay in between. CDR1 and CDR2 (germline): LNHDA, SQIVND (reference sequence). The CDR3 is made up of 14 amino acids. This chain's CDR3 is CASSPTAGWSGYTF. In nucleotides, the CDR3 is TGTGCCAGTAGTCCGACAGCGGGTTGGTCTGGCTACACCTTC.

The chain carries TRBV5-6 and TRBJ2-7; the match to TRBD2 covers 11 bases. The V segment lost 4 bases and the J segment 5 bases; nucleotides outside the gene matches: 8. The CDR3 covers 15 residues. Germline V gene data show CDR1 as SGHDT and CDR2 as YYEEEE. CDR3 nucleotide sequence: TGTGCCAGCAGCGATAGCGGGAGGGCCTCGCACGAGCAGTACTTC. The encoded protein is CASSDSGRASHEQYF.

The count of this clone is one. J is TRBJ1-5 and V is TRBV19, with 8 bases fitting TRBD1. Germline assignment: CDR1 LNHDA and CDR2 SQIVND (reference sequence). The CDR3 length is 16 residues. Trimming took 5 bases from V and 3 from J; bases not matched to a gene: 9. DNA of the CDR3: TGTGCCAGTAGTCCTAAAAACAGGGGGAACAATCAGCCCCAGCATTTT. Protein product: CASSPKNRGNNQPQHF.

This chain links TRBV11-3 with TRBJ2-5; TRBD2 might be the D (7 bases). CDR1 and CDR2 from the germline V gene are SGHNT and YENEEA. Trimming pared 1 base from V and 4 bases from J, leaving 10 bases between. This CDR3 comprises 14 residues. CDR3 amino acids: CASSLGGGGETQYF. DNA for the CDR3: TGTGCCAGCAGCTTAGGGGGAGGGGGAGAGACCCAGTACTTC.

Regarding this clone: Different DNA sequences within this sample yield the same CDR3. This chain links TRBV6-1 with TRBJ1-3; D is unresolved. The CDR3 consists of 14 residues. The V gene lost 2 bases and the J gene lost 0 bases, with 5 bases spanning the gap. The germline CDR1 and CDR2 sequences are MNHNS and SASEGT. The CDR3 loop is CASSEPISGNTIYF. CDR3 nucleotides: TGTGCCAGCAGTGAACCTATCTCTGGAAACACCATATATTTT.

This clone was counted a few times. J is TRBJ1-2 and V is TRBV27; the match to TRBD1 covers 11 bases. V shed 4 bases, J shed 8 bases, and the junction held 3 bases outside the gene matches. CDR3 length equals 13 residues. CDR1 and CDR2 (germline): MNHEY, SMNVEV (reference sequence). The CDR3 sequence: CASSWDRGVGYTF. CDR3 in DNA: TGTGCCAGCAGTTGGGACAGGGGGGTAGGCTACACCTTC.

The chain employs TRBV7-2 and TRBJ2-4; 12 bases agree with TRBD2. Germline V gene sequence: CDR1 SGHTA, CDR2 FQGNSA. The trim removed 5 bases at V and 7 bases at J, leaving 9 bases unmatched. This CDR3 has 16 residues. The chain's CDR3 is CASSPWELAGGNIQYF. For the CDR3, the DNA is TGTGCCAGCAGCCCCTGGGAGCTAGCGGGAGGGAACATTCAGTACTTC.

The J gene is TRBJ1-3, the V gene TRBV6-5; no clear D. Germline V gene data show CDR1 as MNHEY and CDR2 as SVGAGI. CDR3 length: 15 amino acids. The ends were cut back, 2 bases at V and 4 bases at J, with 12 bases in the middle. The CDR3 region is CASSYALGSGNTIYF. CDR3 nucleotide sequence: TGTGCCAGCAGTTACGCTCTAGGATCCGGAAACACCATATATTTT.

CDR3 nucleotides: TGTGCCTGGACTAGCGGTTACAATGAGCAGTTCTTC. Amino acids: CAWTSGYNEQFF. The chain combines TRBV30 with TRBJ2-1; 7 bases agree with TRBD2. The J segment lost 4 bases and the V segment lost 4 bases, leaving 1 base of the junction unmatched. The germline V gene encodes CDR1 GTSNPN and CDR2 SVGIG (reference sequence). This CDR3 contains 12 residues.

V and J are TRBV11-2 and TRBJ2-1, with D unresolved. The CDR3 is 17 residues long. Trimming cost V 1 base and J 1 base, with 14 bases left between them. Germline CDR1 SGHAT, CDR2 FQNNGV. DNA for the CDR3: TGTGCCAGCAGCTTAGGACGGGCGATGGGTTCCTACAATGAGCAGTTCTTC. Translating it yields CASSLGRAMGSYNEQFF.

CDR3 sequence reads: CASSLMGQANYGYTF. As DNA, the CDR3 is TGTGCCAGCAGCTTAATGGGACAGGCCAACTATGGCTACACCTTC. The V and J genes are TRBV7-9 and TRBJ1-2; 8 positions match TRBD1. With V trimmed by 2 bases and J by 2 bases, 4 bases remained unmatched. This CDR3 has 15 residues. The germline CDR1 and CDR2 sequences are SEHNR and FQNEAQ (reference sequence).

As DNA, the CDR3 is TGTGCCAGCAATTTTGGGGACGGCCGCAATCAGCCCCAGCATTTT. The encoded protein is CASNFGDGRNQPQHF. The chain links TRBV28 to TRBJ1-5, with D tentatively TRBD1 (5 bases). CDR1 is MDHEN, CDR2 SYDVKM, per germline. The CDR3 runs to 15 residues. The V gene lost 7 bases and the J gene lost 2 bases, with 15 bases spanning the gap.

The chain uses TRBV19 and TRBJ1-4; TRBD1 aligns across 8 bases. The CDR3 sequence is 16 residues long. CDR1 LNHDA and CDR2 SQIVND come from the germline V gene (reference sequence). J was trimmed by 0 bases and V by 4 bases; bases with no gene match: 4. In DNA, the CDR3 is TGTGCCAGTAGTACGGGACAGGTAACAACTAATGAAAAACTGTTTTTT. Amino acid sequence: CASSTGQVTTNEKLFF.

This chain links TRBV2 with TRBJ1-5, with D hard to call. Trimming shortened V by 3 bases and J by 7 bases, and 19 bases separated the two germline ends. The CDR3 covers 16 residues. Germline V gene lookup returns CDR1 SNHLY and CDR2 FYNNEI. The CDR3 protein is CASSEGFGQFGQPQHF. The CDR3 nucleotides are TGTGCCAGCAGTGAGGGTTTCGGGCAGTTTGGGCAGCCCCAGCATTTT. Drawing the rest from reference TRBV2 and TRBJ1-5, the complete variable domain is EPEVTQTPSHQVTQMGQEVILRCVPISNHLYFYWYRQILGQKVEFLVSFYNNEISEKSEIFDDQFSVERPDGSNFTLKIRSTKLEDSAMYFCASSEGFGQFGQPQHFGDGTRLSIL.

CDR3 sequence: CASSEKGNTEAFF. CDR3 nucleotides: TGTGCCAGCTCCGAAAAGGGGAACACTGAAGCTTTCTTT. The chain recombines TRBV18 with TRBJ1-1, with D hard to call. Germline CDR1 reads KGHSH; CDR2 reads LQKENI. The CDR3 is 13 residues long. Trimming shortened V by 6 bases and J by 1 base, and 9 bases separated the two germline ends.

The sample holds a few counts of this clone. The chain employs TRBV29-1 and TRBJ1-1, with 9 positions matching TRBD1. The V gene end was trimmed by 7 bases and the J gene end by 1 base; junction bases not matched to a gene: 4. Germline V gene sequence: CDR1 SQVTM, CDR2 ANQGSEA. This CDR3 is 13 amino acids long. The CDR3 spells CSATGGPNTEAFF. As DNA, the CDR3 is TGCAGCGCCACAGGGGGCCCGAACACTGAAGCTTTCTTT.